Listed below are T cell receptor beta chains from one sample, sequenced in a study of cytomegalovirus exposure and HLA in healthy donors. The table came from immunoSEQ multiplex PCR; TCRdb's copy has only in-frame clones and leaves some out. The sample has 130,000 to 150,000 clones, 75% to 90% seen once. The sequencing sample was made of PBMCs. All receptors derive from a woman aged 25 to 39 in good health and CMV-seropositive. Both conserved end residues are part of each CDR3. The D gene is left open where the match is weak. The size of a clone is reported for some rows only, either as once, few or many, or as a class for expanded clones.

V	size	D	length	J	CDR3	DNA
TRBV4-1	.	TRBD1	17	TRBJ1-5	CASSQDRTGGGVQPQHF	TGCGCCAGCAGCCAAGATCGGACAGGGGGCGGGGTTCAGCCCCAGCATTTT
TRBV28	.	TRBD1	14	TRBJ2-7	CASSLDRGTYEQYF	TGTGCCAGCAGCTTGGACAGGGGAACCTACGAGCAGTACTTC
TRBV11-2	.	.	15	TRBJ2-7	CASTPGTASSYEQYF	TGTGCCAGCACCCCAGGGACTGCAAGCTCCTACGAGCAGTACTTC
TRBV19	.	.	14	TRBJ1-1	CASSIGAGTTEAFF	TGTGCCAGTAGTATCGGCGCGGGCACGACTGAAGCTTTCTTT
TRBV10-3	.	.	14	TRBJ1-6	CAIRRQGEDSPLHF	TGTGCCATCAGGAGGCAGGGTGAGGATTCACCCCTCCACTTT
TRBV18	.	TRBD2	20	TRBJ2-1	CASSLPPYGGVRGRNNEQFF	TGTGCCAGCTCACTCCCGCCCTACGGGGGGGTACGTGGGAGGAACAATGAGCAGTTCTTC
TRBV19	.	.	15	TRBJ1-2	CASSIDRGENYGYTF	TGTGCCAGTAGTATAGATCGGGGGGAAAACTATGGCTACACCTTC
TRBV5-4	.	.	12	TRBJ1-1	CASRGANTEAFF	TGTGCCAGCAGGGGAGCGAACACTGAAGCTTTCTTT
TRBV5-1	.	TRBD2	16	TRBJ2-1	CASSLVGGGRANEQFF	TGCGCCAGCAGCTTGGTCGGGGGAGGGAGGGCCAATGAGCAGTTCTTC
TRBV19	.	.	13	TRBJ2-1	CASSGIDGNEQFF	TGTGCCAGTAGCGGGATTGACGGCAATGAGCAGTTCTTC
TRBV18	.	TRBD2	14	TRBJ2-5	CASSRLAGQETQYF	TGTGCCAGCTCACGACTAGCGGGGCAAGAGACCCAGTACTTC
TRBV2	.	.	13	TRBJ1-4	CASLMTATGKLFF	TGTGCCAGCCTTATGACGGCTACGGGAAAACTGTTTTTT
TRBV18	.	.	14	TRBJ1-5	CASSPIGGYQPQHF	TGTGCCAGCTCACCGATCGGGGGTTATCAGCCCCAGCATTTT
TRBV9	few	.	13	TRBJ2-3	CASSVTSTDTQYF	TGTGCCAGCAGCGTCACTAGCACAGATACGCAGTATTTT
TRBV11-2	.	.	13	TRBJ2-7	CASSSRVRDEQYF	TGTGCCAGCAGCTCCAGGGTTCGGGACGAGCAGTACTTC
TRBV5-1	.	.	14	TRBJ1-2	CASSQTTGNYGYTF	TGCGCCAGCAGTCAAACAACAGGGAACTATGGCTACACCTTC
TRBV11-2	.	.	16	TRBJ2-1	CASRSYVGGSYNEQFF	TGTGCCAGCAGATCCTACGTAGGGGGCTCCTACAATGAGCAGTTCTTC
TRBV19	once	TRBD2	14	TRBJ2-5	CASRYSSGTETQYF	TGTGCCAGTAGATATTCAAGCGGGACGGAGACCCAGTACTTC
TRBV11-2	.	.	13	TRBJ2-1	CASSLEDDRFQFF	TGTGCCAGCAGCTTAGAGGATGACAGATTTCAGTTCTTC
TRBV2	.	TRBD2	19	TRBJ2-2	CASRPGLAEKGSRAGELFF	TGTGCCAGCAGGCCGGGACTAGCGGAGAAGGGGAGCCGGGCCGGGGAGCTGTTTTTT
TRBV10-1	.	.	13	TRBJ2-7	CASSAGQFYEQYF	TGCGCCAGCAGTGCAGGACAGTTCTACGAGCAGTACTTC
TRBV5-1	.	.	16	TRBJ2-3	CASSLAPGFGTDTQYF	TGCGCCAGCAGCTTGGCCCCCGGTTTCGGCACAGATACGCAGTATTTT
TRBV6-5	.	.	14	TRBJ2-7	CASSYSPSAYEQYF	TGTGCCAGCAGTTACTCCCCTAGCGCCTACGAGCAGTACTTC
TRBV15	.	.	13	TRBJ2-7	CATSRGMGLEQYF	TGTGCCACCAGCAGGGGAATGGGGCTCGAGCAGTACTTC
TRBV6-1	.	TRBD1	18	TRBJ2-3	CASSEMGETGILSDTQYF	TGTGCCAGCAGTGAAATGGGAGAGACAGGGATTTTGTCAGATACGCAGTATTTT
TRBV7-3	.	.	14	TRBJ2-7	CASSLSGGDHEQYF	TGTGCCAGCAGCTTAAGTGGCGGGGACCACGAGCAGTACTTC
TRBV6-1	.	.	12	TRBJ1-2	CASREFQDGYTF	TGTGCCAGCAGGGAGTTTCAAGATGGCTACACCTTC
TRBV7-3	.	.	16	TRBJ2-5	CASSPNGGRILETQYF	TGTGCCAGCAGCCCTAACGGGGGGCGAATTTTAGAGACCCAGTACTTC
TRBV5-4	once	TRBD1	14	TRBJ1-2	CASRSGTGSGGYTF	TGTGCCAGCAGGTCCGGGACAGGCTCCGGGGGCTACACCTTC
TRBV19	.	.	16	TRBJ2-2	CASSIVRGTNTGELFF	TGTGCCAGTAGTATAGTCAGGGGCACGAACACCGGGGAGCTGTTTTTT